This T cell receptor beta chain comes out of a study of blood T cell repertoires in COVID-19. Study-wide context: Sites across the United States, Italy and Spain contributed samples from acute and convalescent COVID-19. In each case, the material was cDNA or gDNA derived from T cells, B-cell-depleted T cells, or PBMCs.

The protocol was immunoSEQ multiplex PCR, while the TCRdb copy is restricted to in-frame clones and leaves out a portion. Among about 190,000 clones, approximately 90% were seen once, and the ten largest hold approximately 1.1%. Germline loops: CDR1 SGHTA, CDR2 FQGTGA. The CDR3 runs to 13 residues. With 2 bases removed from V and 6 bases from J, the gap between germline ends came to 10 bases. This chain connects TRBV7-3 to TRBJ1-1, with TRBD1 as a possible D gene (5 bases). The sequence was obtained from a man younger than 45 with acute or convalescent COVID-19. Sequenced input: peripheral blood. The CDR3 DNA reads TGTGCCAGCAGCTTACGACCGACAGCTGAAGCTTTCTTT. The encoded protein is CASSLRPTAEAFF.